Below are 32 T cell receptor beta chains sequenced from a single sample in a study of T cell repertoires in urothelial bladder cancer. TCRdb's table, derived via immunoSEQ multiplex PCR, lists solely in-frame clones and lacks some. Of some 11,000 clones detected, more than 60% appear once; the ten largest clones hold 5.5% to 8%. Sequencing input: tumor-infiltrating cells from bladder cancer. These receptors were obtained from a human donor with a benign inflammatory bladder lesion.

Worth noting for this clone: The junction does not match germline at one end; this may be a read error. The rearrangement joins TRBV23-1 to TRBJ1-2; D uncertain. TRBV23-1 is labeled an ORF, and its function is uncertain. The CDR3 length is 9 residues. The CDR3 reads CATSFGYTF. CDR3 DNA: TGCGCCACCAGTTTTGGCTACACCTTC.

V usage is TRBV6-1 and J usage is TRBJ2-3; possible D gene TRBD2, 5 bases. CDR3 length: 12 residues. The germline V gene has CDR1 MNHNS and CDR2 SASEGT. The germline V and J ends were trimmed by 7 bases and 6 bases, with 11 bases remaining between them. In DNA form, the CDR3 reads TGTGCCAGCAAGGACGGGGTGGATACGCAGTATTTT. Residues: CASKDGVDTQYF.

In its sample, this clone was seen once. The CDR3 bases are TGTGCCAGCAAGTCCCCCCGCGGCGAAATGGGTACAGGATCGAACTATGGCTACACCTTC. Translating it yields CASKSPRGEMGTGSNYGYTF. The chain couples TRBV27 to TRBJ1-2; tentatively, D is TRBD1 (5 bases). Germline CDR1 and CDR2: MNHEY and SMNVEV (reference sequence). The CDR3 spans 20 residues. The V end was cut by 7 bases, the J end by 2 bases, with 32 bases between.

The chain has TRBV30 and TRBJ1-2; the D is unclear. Per the germline V gene, CDR1 is GTSNPN and CDR2 is SVGIG (reference sequence). Trimming pared 2 bases from V and 7 bases from J, leaving 8 bases between. The CDR3 spans 11 residues. The CDR3 loop is CAWSWEGGYTF. The CDR3 DNA reads TGTGCCTGGAGTTGGGAGGGTGGCTACACCTTC. The whole variable domain, filled in from reference TRBV30 and TRBJ1-2, reads SQTIHQWPATLVQPVGSPLSLECTVEGTSNPNLYWYRQAAGRGLQLLFYSVGIGQISSEVPQNLSASRPQDRQFILSSKKLLLSDSGFYLCAWSWEGGYTFGSGTRLTVV.

This clone was detected only a few times. The chain recombines TRBV6-6 with TRBJ1-2, with D possibly matching TRBD1 (6 bases). Germline-derived CDR1 and CDR2 are MNHNY and SVGAGI (reference sequence). The CDR3 extends over 13 amino acids. Trimming removed 6 bases from V and 5 bases from J, with 13 bases in between. The CDR3 nucleotides are TGTGCCAGCAGCCAGGACAGCTCATATGGCTACACCTTC. Its translation is CASSQDSSYGYTF.

The gene calls are TRBV15 and TRBJ2-2; maybe TRBD1 (5 bases). Germline V gene lookup returns CDR1 LNHNV and CDR2 YYDKDF (reference sequence). The CDR3 sequence is 12 residues long. V lost 7 bases and J 4 bases, leaving 7 bases between the germline ends. The CDR3: CATNQGTGELFF. The CDR3 DNA follows: TGTGCCACCAACCAGGGCACCGGGGAGCTGTTTTTT. Based on the CDR3 plus reference TRBV15 and TRBJ2-2, the full variable domain is DAMVIQNPRYQVTQFGKPVTLSCSQTLNHNVMYWYQQKSSQAPKLLFHYYDKDFNNEADTPDNFQSRRPNTSFCFLDIRSPGLGDTAMYLCATNQGTGELFFGEGSRLTVL.

In this sample, this clone turned up a few times. The rearrangement joins TRBV7-6 to TRBJ2-3; D ambiguous. V was shortened by 0 bases and J by 4 bases, with 5 bases between the two germline ends. The V gene's germline CDR1 is SGHVS and CDR2 FNYEAQ. The CDR3 contains 13 residues. The CDR3 loop reads CASSLAIADTQYF. The CDR3 nucleotides read TGTGCCAGCAGCTTAGCGATTGCAGATACGCAGTATTTT.

The V and J genes are TRBV2 and TRBJ1-4; possible D gene TRBD1, 5 bases. The CDR3 consists of 15 residues. V lost 6 bases and J 2 bases, leaving 13 bases between the germline ends. Germline V gives CDR1 SNHLY, CDR2 FYNNEI. The CDR3 DNA follows: TGTGCCAGCAGACCCTACCGGGACACTAATGAAAAACTGTTTTTT. It yields the protein CASRPYRDTNEKLFF.

In this sample, this clone turned up once. The chain combines TRBV29-1 with TRBJ1-5; D perhaps matches TRBD1 (6 bases). Between the trimmed V and J ends, which lost 7 bases and 5 bases, there was a span of 15 bases. The germline CDR1 and CDR2 sequences are SQVTM and ANQGSEA. This CDR3 spans 13 amino acids. CDR3 in amino acids: CSARQALDQPQHF. DNA of the CDR3: TGCAGCGCCCGACAGGCGTTGGATCAGCCCCAGCATTTT.

This chain connects TRBV7-7 to TRBJ2-2; the D is unclear. CDR3 length: 13 residues. Germline V gene sequence: CDR1 SSHAT, CDR2 FNYEAQ (reference sequence). V lost 3 bases and J lost 6, with 8 bases in between. The CDR3 nucleotides read TGTGCCAGCAGCTTTTTGGGGTCCGGGGAGCTGTTTTTT. This translates into CASSFLGSGELFF.

The DNA for the CDR3 is TGTGCCAGCAGCTTAGTGGATACGCAGTATTTT. It encodes CASSLVDTQYF. The V and J genes are TRBV7-2 and TRBJ2-3; no firm D call. V dropped 1 base and J dropped 6 bases, with 2 bases sitting between them. The V gene's germline CDR1 is SGHTA and CDR2 FQGNSA. CDR3 length equals 11 residues.

This clone was recorded a few times. The V call is TRBV5-6, the J call TRBJ2-1; D is unclear. The V end was cut by 0 bases, the J end by 8 bases, with 12 bases between. Per germline, CDR1 SGHDT and CDR2 YYEEEE. The CDR3 is 14 amino acids. The CDR3 sequence is CASSLAVGHHEQFF. CDR3 coding DNA: TGTGCCAGCAGCTTGGCCGTGGGTCATCATGAGCAGTTCTTC. Supplemented by reference TRBV5-6 and TRBJ2-1, the full variable domain reads DAGVTQSPTHLIKTRGQQVTLRCSPKSGHDTVSWYQQALGQGPQFIFQYYEEEERQRGNFPDRFSGHQFPNYSSELNVNALLLGDSALYLCASSLAVGHHEQFFGPGTRLTVL.

This chain connects TRBV5-1 to TRBJ2-3; D uncertain. The CDR3 covers 12 residues. Per germline, CDR1 SGHRS and CDR2 YFSETQ. The V and J ends lost 6 bases and 3 bases respectively, with 8 bases between them. The CDR3 sequence: CASNPGTDTQYF. CDR3 in DNA: TGCGCCAGCAATCCAGGAACAGATACGCAGTATTTT.

The V call is TRBV9, the J call TRBJ2-7, with D possibly being TRBD1 (6 bases). Trimming pared 4 bases from V and 1 base from J, leaving 12 bases between. CDR1 SGDLS and CDR2 YYNGEE come from the germline V gene. The CDR3 length is 14 residues. The CDR3 protein is CASSPYRASYEQYF. DNA for the CDR3: TGTGCCAGCAGCCCCTACAGGGCTTCCTACGAGCAGTACTTC. The whole variable domain, remainder taken from reference TRBV9 and TRBJ2-7, is DSGVTQTPKHLITATGQRVTLRCSPRSGDLSVYWYQQSLDQGLQFLIQYYNGEERAKGNILERFSAQQFPDLHSELNLSSLELGDSALYFCASSPYRASYEQYFGPGTRLTVT.

J is TRBJ2-3 and V is TRBV6-5; the match to TRBD1 covers 7 bases. V lost 7 bases and J lost 9; bases outside the gene matches: 10. Germline V gives CDR1 MNHEY, CDR2 SVGAGI. The CDR3 extends over 13 amino acids. Written as DNA, the CDR3 is TGTGCCAGCAAGCCTGGGACAGTTGGGACGCAGTATTTT. Its translation is CASKPGTVGTQYF.

This clone has only one observation. The chain is built from TRBV6-6 and TRBJ2-6; D is uncertain. Trimming left V 6 bases short and J 0 bases short, with 6 bases between. Germline V gene data show CDR1 as MNHNY and CDR2 as SVGAGI (reference sequence). The CDR3 spans 14 residues. The CDR3 DNA follows: TGTGCCAGCAGCCCGATCTCTGGGGCCAACGTCCTGACTTTC. Its protein is CASSPISGANVLTF.

The V gene is TRBV7-9, the J gene TRBJ2-3; a possible D gene is TRBD2 (5 bases). V gave up 4 bases and J gave up 4 bases, with 12 bases separating them. Germline loops: CDR1 SEHNR, CDR2 FQNEAQ (reference sequence). The CDR3 runs 14 residues. Here the CDR3 DNA reads TGTGCCAGCAGCTCGGCTTGGAGGCCAGATACGCAGTATTTT. This gives the protein CASSSAWRPDTQYF. The full variable domain, with the rest looked up from reference TRBV7-9 and TRBJ2-3, is DTGVSQNPRHKITKRGQNVTFRCDPISEHNRLYWYRQTLGQGPEFLTYFQNEAQLEKSRLLSDRFSAERPKGSFSTLEIQRTEQGDSAMYLCASSSAWRPDTQYFGPGTRLTVL.

The sample holds a few counts of this clone. CDR3 sequence (DNA): TGTGCCAGCAGTGAAATACTCGTCAATCAGCCCCAGCATTTT. Its translation: CASSEILVNQPQHF. The V and J genes are TRBV2 and TRBJ1-5; D remains unclear. CDR3 length: 14 residues. Germline CDR1 is SNHLY and CDR2 is FYNNEI. With 2 bases removed from V and 3 bases from J, the gap between germline ends came to 8 bases.

The chain uses TRBV18 and TRBJ1-3, with a tentative D call TRBD1 (5 bases). Looked up from germline, CDR1 is KGHSH and CDR2 is LQKENI. The ends were cut back, 2 bases at V and 3 bases at J, with 11 bases in the middle. The length of the CDR3 is 15 residues. CDR3 region: CASSPGGGDGNTIYF. The DNA of the CDR3 is TGTGCCAGCTCACCAGGCGGGGGAGATGGAAACACCATATATTTT.

This chain links TRBV9 with TRBJ2-3; TRBD1 might be the D (5 bases). The CDR3 runs to 17 residues. The V end lost 0 bases, the J end lost 1 base, and 15 bases lay between the germline ends. CDR1 and CDR2 (germline): SGDLS, YYNGEE. The DNA for the CDR3 is TGTGCCAGCAGCGTAGTAGAAGGGGCGAGTGGCACAGATACGCAGTATTTT. Translating it yields CASSVVEGASGTDTQYF.

This chain uses TRBV9 with TRBJ1-1, with D unresolved. The germline CDR1 and CDR2 sequences are SGDLS and YYNGEE. V lost 2 bases, J lost 4 bases, and 9 bases lay in between. The CDR3 has 13 amino acids. For the CDR3, the DNA is TGTGCCAGCAGCGTGGGCAGAAGCACTGAAGCTTTCTTT. Translated: CASSVGRSTEAFF.

The chain joins TRBV18 to TRBJ2-6; D not resolved. The germline V and J ends were trimmed by 3 bases and 0 bases, with 9 bases remaining between them. The V gene's germline CDR1 is KGHSH and CDR2 LQKENI. CDR3 length: 16 residues. The CDR3 reads CASSPQQLSGANVLTF. As DNA, the CDR3 is TGTGCCAGCTCACCTCAACAGCTCTCTGGGGCCAACGTCCTGACTTTC.

This rearrangement joins TRBV27 to TRBJ1-5; a weak D match, TRBD1 (5 bases). The V and J ends lost 3 bases and 6 bases respectively, with 12 bases between them. CDR1 is MNHEY, CDR2 SMNVEV, per germline (reference sequence). This CDR3 spans 14 amino acids. The CDR3 protein is CASSFGAGFQPQHF. CDR3 DNA sequence: TGTGCCAGCAGTTTCGGGGCGGGGTTTCAGCCCCAGCATTTT.

The V gene is TRBV5-4, the J gene TRBJ2-3, with unresolved D. The CDR3 extends over 14 amino acids. The germline gives CDR1 SGHNT, CDR2 YYREEE (reference sequence). The V end lost 2 bases, the J end lost 3 bases, and 10 bases lay between the germline ends. The CDR3 bases are TGTGCCAGCAGCTTCCAAGGACCGACAGATACGCAGTATTTT. This codes for CASSFQGPTDTQYF.

This chain uses TRBV5-1 with TRBJ1-2; 7 bases are a match to TRBD1. V lost 7 bases, J lost 5 bases, and 17 bases stayed unmatched. The length of the CDR3 is 16 residues. Germline V lookup: CDR1 SGHRS, CDR2 YFSETQ. The CDR3 here is CASALDQGDRWYGYTF. The CDR3 nucleotides read TGCGCCAGCGCACTCGACCAGGGGGATCGATGGTATGGCTACACCTTC. The full variable domain, rest sourced from reference TRBV5-1 and TRBJ1-2, is KAGVTQTPRYLIKTRGQQVTLSCSPISGHRSVSWYQQTPGQGLQFLFEYFSETQRNKGNFPGRFSGRQFSNSRSEMNVSTLELGDSALYLCASALDQGDRWYGYTFGSGTRLTVV.

The chain joins TRBV5-1 to TRBJ2-1, with 11 bases that match TRBD2. The V gene end was trimmed by 1 base and the J gene end by 10 bases; junction bases not matched to a gene: 10. Germline V gene sequence: CDR1 SGHRS, CDR2 YFSETQ. The CDR3 sequence is 16 residues long. The CDR3 DNA reads TGCGCCAGCAGCTTGATTATAGCGGGGGGGCCGGGAGAGCAGTTCTTC. The encoded protein is CASSLIIAGGPGEQFF.

The gene calls are TRBV2 and TRBJ2-1; D may be TRBD1 or TRBD2 (6 bases each). The germline V and J ends were trimmed by 6 bases and 1 base, with 10 bases remaining between them. The CDR3 totals 14 residues. The germline V gene has CDR1 SNHLY and CDR2 FYNNEI. CDR3 nucleotides: TGTGCCAGCAGGGTAGGGGGGTCCTACAATGAGCAGTTCTTC. Encoded protein: CASRVGGSYNEQFF.

This chain uses TRBV5-1 with TRBJ2-5, with 7 nucleotides matching TRBD1. V was clipped by 0 bases and J by 4 bases; unmatched bases: 3. The V gene's germline CDR1 is SGHRS and CDR2 YFSETQ. This CDR3 has 14 residues. The CDR3 sequence: CASSLVTGLETQYF. Written as DNA, the CDR3 is TGCGCCAGCAGCTTGGTGACAGGGCTAGAGACCCAGTACTTC. Supplemented by reference TRBV5-1 and TRBJ2-5, the full variable domain reads KAGVTQTPRYLIKTRGQQVTLSCSPISGHRSVSWYQQTPGQGLQFLFEYFSETQRNKGNFPGRFSGRQFSNSRSEMNVSTLELGDSALYLCASSLVTGLETQYFGPGTRLLVL.

The rearrangement links TRBV19 to TRBJ1-3; D remains unclear. CDR3 length: 16 amino acids. The V gene's germline CDR1 is LNHDA and CDR2 SQIVND (reference sequence). V lost 4 bases to trimming and J lost 0 bases, with 13 bases between them. The chain's CDR3 is CASSKTPRFSGNTIYF. The CDR3 DNA follows: TGTGCCAGTAGTAAGACACCAAGATTCTCTGGAAACACCATATATTTT.

V gene TRBV2 combines with J gene TRBJ2-2, with D possibly TRBD1 on 7 matching bases. The CDR3 is 14 amino acids. V lost 10 bases to trimming and J lost 5 bases, with 17 bases between them. In germline, CDR1 is SNHLY, CDR2 FYNNEI. CDR3 loop: CATRGSAGTGELFF. DNA for the CDR3: TGTGCCACCAGGGGGTCCGCGGGGACCGGGGAGCTGTTTTTT.

The CDR3 nucleotides are TGTGCCAGCAGTTTACCGGGACTGATGAATGAAAAACTGTTTTTT. Its protein is CASSLPGLMNEKLFF. This sequence joins TRBV7-9 and TRBJ1-4; weak D call: TRBD1 (5 bases). V was cut by 6 bases and J by 5 bases, with 16 bases left in between. CDR3 length: 15 residues. Germline V lookup: CDR1 SEHNR, CDR2 FQNEAQ (reference sequence).

The J gene is TRBJ2-3, the V gene TRBV9; D not resolved. This CDR3 is built from 15 residues. Germline assignment: CDR1 SGDLS and CDR2 YYNGEE. The V gene lost 3 bases and the J gene lost 2 bases, with 13 bases spanning the gap. The DNA for the CDR3 is TGTGCCAGCAGCGCGATCGGGTCCTCCACAGATACGCAGTATTTT. It yields the protein CASSAIGSSTDTQYF.